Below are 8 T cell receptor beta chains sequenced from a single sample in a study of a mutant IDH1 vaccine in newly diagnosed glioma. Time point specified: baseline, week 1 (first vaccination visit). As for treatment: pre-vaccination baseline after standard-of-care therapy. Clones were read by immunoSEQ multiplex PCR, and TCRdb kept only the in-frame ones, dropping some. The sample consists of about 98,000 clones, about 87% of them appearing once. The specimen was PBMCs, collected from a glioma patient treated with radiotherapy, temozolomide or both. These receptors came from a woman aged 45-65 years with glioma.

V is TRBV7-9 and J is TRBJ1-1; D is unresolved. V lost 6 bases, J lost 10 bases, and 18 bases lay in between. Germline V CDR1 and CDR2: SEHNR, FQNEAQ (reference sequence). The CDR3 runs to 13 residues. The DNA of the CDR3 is TGTGCCAGCAGGCACGCTATCCTGGCCGGAGCTTTCTTT. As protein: CASRHAILAGAFF.

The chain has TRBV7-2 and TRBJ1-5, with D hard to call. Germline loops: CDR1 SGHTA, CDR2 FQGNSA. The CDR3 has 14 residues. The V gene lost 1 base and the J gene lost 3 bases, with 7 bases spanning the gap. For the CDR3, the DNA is TGTGCCAGCAGCTTAGGACTGAACAATCAGCCCCAGCATTTT. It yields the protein CASSLGLNNQPQHF.

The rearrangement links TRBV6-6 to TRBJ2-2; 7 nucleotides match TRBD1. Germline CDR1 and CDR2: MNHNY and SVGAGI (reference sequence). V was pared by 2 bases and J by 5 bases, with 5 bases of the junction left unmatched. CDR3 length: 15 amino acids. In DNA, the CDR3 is TGTGCCAGCAGTTACGAATACAGGGGTACCGGGGAGCTGTTTTTT. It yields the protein CASSYEYRGTGELFF.

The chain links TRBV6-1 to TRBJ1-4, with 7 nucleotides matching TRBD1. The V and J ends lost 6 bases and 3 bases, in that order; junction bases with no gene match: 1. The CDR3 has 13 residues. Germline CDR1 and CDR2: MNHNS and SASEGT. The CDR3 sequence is CASRGTANEKLFF. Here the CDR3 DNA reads TGTGCCAGCAGGGGGACAGCTAATGAAAAACTGTTTTTT.

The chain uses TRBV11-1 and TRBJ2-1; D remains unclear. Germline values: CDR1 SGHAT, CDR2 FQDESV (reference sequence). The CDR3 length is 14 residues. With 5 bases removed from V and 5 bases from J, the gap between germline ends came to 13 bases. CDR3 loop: CASSAYRANNEQFF. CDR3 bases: TGTGCCAGCAGCGCATACCGGGCCAACAATGAGCAGTTCTTC.

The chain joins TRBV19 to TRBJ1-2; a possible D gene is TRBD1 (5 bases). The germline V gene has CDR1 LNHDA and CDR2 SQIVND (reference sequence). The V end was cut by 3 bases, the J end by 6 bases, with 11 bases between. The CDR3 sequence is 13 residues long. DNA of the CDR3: TGTGCCAGTAGTATCGGTCAGGGTGATGGCTACACCTTC. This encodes CASSIGQGDGYTF.

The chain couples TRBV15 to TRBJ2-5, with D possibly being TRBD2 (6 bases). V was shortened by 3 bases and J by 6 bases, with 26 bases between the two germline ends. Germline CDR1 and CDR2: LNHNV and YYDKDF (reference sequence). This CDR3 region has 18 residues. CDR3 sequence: CATSRAGWSTNGEKTQYF. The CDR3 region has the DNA TGTGCCACCAGCAGGGCGGGGTGGAGTACAAATGGAGAAAAGACCCAGTACTTC.

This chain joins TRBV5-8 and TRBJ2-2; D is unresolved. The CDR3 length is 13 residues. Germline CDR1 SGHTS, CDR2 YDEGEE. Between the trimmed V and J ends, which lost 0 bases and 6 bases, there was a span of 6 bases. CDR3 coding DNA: TGTGCCAGCAGCTTGGGGAGAGCCGGGGAGCTGTTTTTT. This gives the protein CASSLGRAGELFF.